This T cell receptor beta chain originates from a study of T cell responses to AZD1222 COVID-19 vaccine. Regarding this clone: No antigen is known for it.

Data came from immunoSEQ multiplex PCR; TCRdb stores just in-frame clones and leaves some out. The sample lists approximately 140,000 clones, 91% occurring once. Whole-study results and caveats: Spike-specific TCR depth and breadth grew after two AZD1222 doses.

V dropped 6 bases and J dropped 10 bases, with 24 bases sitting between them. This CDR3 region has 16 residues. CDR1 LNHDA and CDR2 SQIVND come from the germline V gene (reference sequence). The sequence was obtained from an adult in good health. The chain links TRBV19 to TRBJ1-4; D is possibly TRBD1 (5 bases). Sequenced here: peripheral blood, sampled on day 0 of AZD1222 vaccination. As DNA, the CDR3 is TGTGCCAGTAGCCAACCTTTAGGGACTACGGGCGGAAAACTGTTTTTT. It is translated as CASSQPLGTTGGKLFF.